This T cell receptor (beta chain) is from a study of blood T cell repertoires in COVID-19. The CDR3 length is 14 residues. V was clipped by 6 bases and J by 7 bases; unmatched bases: 6. The germline gives CDR1 LNHDA, CDR2 SQIVND (reference sequence). This table comes from immunoSEQ multiplex PCR, and its TCRdb copy is limited to in-frame clones, with some not included. This table has 250,000 or so clones, approximately 86% appearing once. What was sequenced was PBMCs or T cells enriched from blood (not recorded which). The clonotype comes from a woman aged 18-35 years who had recovered from COVID-19. The chain links TRBV19 to TRBJ2-1; 10 bases fit TRBD1. CDR3 sequence reads: CASRRQGAENEQFF. In DNA form, the CDR3 reads TGTGCCAGTAGGCGACAGGGGGCCGAGAATGAGCAGTTCTTC.